The clone carrying this T cell receptor beta chain was seen repeatedly, ten times or more. It was from 2 million PBMCs stored at -80 C that the unsorted libraries were obtained. These data originate in a study of neurological immune-mediated disorders. The germline V and J ends were trimmed by 3 bases and 5 bases, with 10 bases remaining between them. The CDR3 extends over 13 amino acids. Germline assignment: CDR1 MNHEY and CDR2 SVGAGI. Over 170 million TCR-beta sequences from 15-18 subjects came from every sequencing run. Using its own MiXCR run on the 5' RACE reads, TCRdb lists one record per CDR3 protein. The table records roughly 30,000 distinct CDR3 sequences, 9% to 14% of them present only once.

Sequencing input: PBMCs. This clonotype originated in a woman aged 55-70 years in good health. This chain joins TRBV6-5 and TRBJ1-1; tentative D call: TRBD1 (6 bases). CDR3 in amino acids: CASSYRGRTEAFF. The CDR3 nucleotides read TGTGCCAGCAGTTATCGGGGGCGGACTGAAGCTTTCTTT.